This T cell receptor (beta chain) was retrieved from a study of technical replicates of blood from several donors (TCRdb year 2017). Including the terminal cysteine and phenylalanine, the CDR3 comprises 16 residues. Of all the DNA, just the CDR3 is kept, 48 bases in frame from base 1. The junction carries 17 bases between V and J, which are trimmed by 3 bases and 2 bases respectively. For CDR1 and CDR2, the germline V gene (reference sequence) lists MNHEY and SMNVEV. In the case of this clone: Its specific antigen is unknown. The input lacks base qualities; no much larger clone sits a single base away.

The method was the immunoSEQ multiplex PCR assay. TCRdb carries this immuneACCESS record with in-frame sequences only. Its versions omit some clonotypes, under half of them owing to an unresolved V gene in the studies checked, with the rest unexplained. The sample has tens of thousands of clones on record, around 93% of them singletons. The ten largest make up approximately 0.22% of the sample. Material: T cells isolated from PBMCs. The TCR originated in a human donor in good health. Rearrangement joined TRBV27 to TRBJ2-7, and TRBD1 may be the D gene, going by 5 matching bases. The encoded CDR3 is CASSFHQGTGPYEQYF. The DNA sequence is TGTGCCAGCAGTTTTCATCAGGGAACAGGTCCCTACGAGCAGTACTTC.